This section outlines one T cell receptor (beta chain) sequence together with its context. TCRdb keeps only in-frame clones here, not all; method: immunoSEQ multiplex PCR. Here the sample spans under 150,000 clones, roughly nine tenths being singletons. The data were obtained in a study of T cell responses to AZD1222 COVID-19 vaccine. The ends were cut back, 6 bases at V and 6 bases at J, with 17 bases in the middle. The V gene's germline CDR1 is WSHSY and CDR2 SAAADI. The CDR3 totals 15 residues. The chain couples TRBV10-2 to TRBJ2-2, with D possibly being TRBD1 (5 bases). Specimen: peripheral blood, collected 28 days after the second AZD1222 dose. The TCR was taken from an adult who received the AZD1222 COVID-19 vaccine. CDR3 in DNA: TGCGCCAGCAGGTTTGGGTCAGGGTCACCCGGGGAGCTGTTTTTT. Its translation: CASRFGSGSPGELFF.